Listed below are T cell receptor beta chains from one sample, sequenced in a study of blood T cells in healthy people across ages. TCRdb re-called the 5' RACE reads through MiXCR, storing one row per CDR3 protein. This sample has about 1,800,000 distinct CDR3 sequences, with roughly 28% found just once. Sample: blood. Receptors originate from a woman in her twenties or thirties in good health. The CDR3 runs from the conserved cysteine through the conserved F or W. A D gene is named only where the DNA matches it firmly. Expanded clones are given a class, and other clones once, few, many or no size at all.

j_gene,len,abundance,v_gene,d_gene,CDR3nt,CDR3aa
TRBJ2-7,16,once,TRBV7-2,TRBD2,TGTGCCAGCAGCGGGGGACTAGCGGGAGGCCGCCGAGAGCAGTACTTC,CASSGGLAGGRREQYF
TRBJ1-5,15,few,TRBV7-2,.,TGTGCCAGCAGCTTAGTCAGCCAGGGCAATCAGCCCCAGCATTTT,CASSLVSQGNQPQHF
TRBJ2-1,14,.,TRBV5-1,.,TGCGCCAGCAGCTTGGCCGGGATACAGGGTAGAGAGTTCTTC,CASSLAGIQGREFF
TRBJ2-7,15,.,TRBV10-3,.,TGTGCCATCAGTGAAGGGGTGAGGAGCGCCTACGAGCAGTACTTC,CAISEGVRSAYEQYF
TRBJ2-4,14,many,TRBV7-9,.,TGTGCCAGCAGCTTAGTAGAGGGGATGGACATTCAGTACTTC,CASSLVEGMDIQYF
TRBJ2-3,15,.,TRBV20-1,TRBD2,TGCAGTGTAATACGGCGGGGGACTAGCACAGATACGCAGTATTTT,CSVIRRGTSTDTQYF
TRBJ1-3,14,few,TRBV18,.,TGTGCCAGCTCGCCTACGGCTTATGGAAACACCATATATTTT,CASSPTAYGNTIYF
TRBJ2-6,17,.,TRBV18,TRBD1,TGTGCCAGCTCACGACCTGGACAGGGATCTGGGGCCAACGTCCTGACTTTC,CASSRPGQGSGANVLTF
TRBJ1-2,15,.,TRBV28,TRBD1,TGTGCCAGCAGTTTGTCAGGGGGCGGTGGCTATGGCTACACCTTC,CASSLSGGGGYGYTF
TRBJ2-1,15,.,TRBV7-2,.,TGTGCCAGCAGCTTACAAGCGAACCGGTACAATGAGCAGTTCTTC,CASSLQANRYNEQFF
TRBJ1-1,14,once,TRBV18,TRBD1,TGTGCCAGCTCAGCGGGACAGGGGATCTCTGAAGCTTTCTTT,CASSAGQGISEAFF
TRBJ2-2,16,.,TRBV27,.,TGTGCCAGCAAAACTCTAGGGCAGGGGCCCACCGGGGAGCTGTTTTTT,CASKTLGQGPTGELFF
TRBJ2-1,13,many,TRBV15,.,TGTGCCACCAGCAGAGACAGCCAGTATGAGCAGTTCTTC,CATSRDSQYEQFF
TRBJ2-7,15,many,TRBV7-9,.,TGTGCCAGCAGCCCCCCAGTGGACGCAACATACGAGCAGTACTTC,CASSPPVDATYEQYF
TRBJ2-2,14,.,TRBV24-1,.,TGTGCCACCGGCCCAGACAGGTTCACCGGGGAGCTGTTTTTT,CATGPDRFTGELFF
TRBJ2-3,17,few,TRBV20-1,TRBD2,TGCAGTGCCAGGCACCCTAGCGGGGGACGCACGGCAGATACGCAGTATTTT,CSARHPSGGRTADTQYF